This T cell receptor (beta chain) was retrieved from a study of T cell changes during pregnancy in multiple sclerosis. Trimming removed 0 bases at V and 5 bases at J, with 6 bases between. Germline V gene sequence: CDR1 SSHAT, CDR2 FNYEAQ (reference sequence). This CDR3 is built from 13 residues. Profiled with immunoSEQ multiplex PCR; TCRdb holds only in-frame clones, not every one. The sample contains approximately 110,000 clones, 80% to 95% of which appear only once. This sample comprised peripheral blood, obtained in the third trimester of pregnancy. This rearrangement joins TRBV7-7 to TRBJ2-3, with D maybe TRBD2 (5 bases). This clonotype was sampled from a female donor with multiple sclerosis, enrolled in a pregnancy study. CDR3 amino acids: CASSLAGEDTQYF. The DNA of the CDR3 is TGTGCCAGCAGCTTAGCCGGGGAAGATACGCAGTATTTT.